The T cell receptor beta chain described here comes from a study of T cells in Graves' hyperthyroidism and ophthalmopathy. Amplified regions were TCR beta CDR3 sequences from RNA transcripts. A first-round RT-PCR of the TCR CDR3 used the HTBI primer set. TCRdb recomputed calls from the multiplex PCR reads with MiXCR, one row per CDR3 protein. The table records around 210,000 distinct CDR3 sequences, about 15% of them present only once. This clonotype was seen a handful of times. The CDR3 spans 14 residues. Germline assignment: CDR1 DFQATT and CDR2 SNEGSKA (reference sequence). The material sequenced was blood. This TCR came from a woman aged 45-60 years with Graves' hyperthyroidism. V is TRBV20-1 and J is TRBJ2-1; D may match TRBD1 or TRBD2 (5 bases each). The CDR3: CSGVGTSSYNEQFF. The CDR3 DNA follows: TGCAGCGGCGTGGGGACCAGCTCCTACAATGAGCAGTTCTTC.